This TCR beta chain was recovered during a study of blood T cell repertoires in COVID-19. Study details: Specimens from acute and convalescent COVID-19 originated in the United States, Italy and Spain. Sources were T cells, B-cell-depleted T cells, or PBMCs; the material itself was cDNA or gDNA.

Between the trimmed V and J ends, which lost 2 bases and 2 bases, there was a span of 6 bases. The CDR3 totals 13 residues. Looked up from germline, CDR1 is SGHNT and CDR2 is YENEEA. In the authors' workflow: Using reference gene primer amplification, nucleated cell counts were estimated. The repertoire was sequenced with immunoSEQ multiplex PCR; TCRdb's copy has only in-frame clones and lacks some. Clone size and V and J calls were adopted from that table, with D and trimming inferred from the DNA. This sample yields 170,000 or so clones, of which around nine tenths are seen a single time; approximately 2.5% belongs to the top ten.

This receptor was taken from a man aged 40-49 years with active or convalescent COVID-19. What was sequenced was peripheral blood. The chain joins TRBV11-3 to TRBJ1-1; D is uncertain. CDR3 loop: CASSLSPNTEAFF. DNA of the CDR3: TGTGCCAGCAGCTTAAGCCCCAACACTGAAGCTTTCTTT.